Each of the 25 T cell receptor beta chains below was sequenced from the same sample in a study of long-term antiretroviral therapy in people with HIV. Version v3.0 of the immunoSEQ assay was performed at survey level. Clones were sequenced by immunoSEQ multiplex PCR, and TCRdb holds only the in-frame ones, with some missing. Among more than 11,000 clones listed, around four fifths were seen once. This specimen consisted of unsorted PBMCs, obtained 1.3 years before starting antiretroviral therapy. The receptors stem from a man aged 40-55 years with HIV.

The rearrangement joins TRBV30 to TRBJ2-1; the match to TRBD2 covers 7 bases. The CDR3 loop spans 15 amino acids. Germline assignment: CDR1 GTSNPN and CDR2 SVGIG (reference sequence). Losses at the gene ends were 7 bases for V and 7 bases for J; bases not matched to a gene: 16. The CDR3 spells CAFLAEDTLGNEQFF. DNA for the CDR3: TGTGCCTTTCTAGCGGAGGACACCCTCGGGAATGAGCAGTTCTTC.

The rearrangement joins TRBV7-9 to TRBJ2-3, with TRBD2 identical over 12 bases. Germline CDR1 is SEHNR and CDR2 is FQNEAQ (reference sequence). This CDR3 spans 17 amino acids. The ends lost 5 bases at V and 2 bases at J; junction bases unmatched: 8. CDR3 region: CASSARRLAGDTDTQYF. CDR3 nucleotide sequence: TGTGCCAGCAGCGCCCGGCGACTAGCGGGGGACACAGATACGCAGTATTTT.

This chain connects TRBV4-1 to TRBJ1-1; tentatively, D is TRBD1 (5 bases). The germline CDR1 and CDR2 sequences are MGHRA and YSYEKL. V was trimmed by 1 base and J by 7 bases, leaving 28 bases between them. The CDR3 consists of 19 residues. In nucleotides, the CDR3 is TGCGCCAGCAGCCAAGTTCACAAGTATCTTCCAGGACACTTCCTTGAAGCTTTCTTT. Amino acid sequence: CASSQVHKYLPGHFLEAFF.

The chain carries TRBV4-1 and TRBJ2-2, with 11 bases that match TRBD1. Germline values: CDR1 MGHRA, CDR2 YSYEKL. CDR3 length: 17 amino acids. V was pared by 6 bases and J by 0 bases, with 6 bases of the junction left unmatched. For the CDR3, the DNA is TGCGCCAGCAGGTCGTTGGACAGGGGGCCGAACACCGGGGAGCTGTTTTTT. Amino acid sequence: CASRSLDRGPNTGELFF.

This chain joins TRBV6-5 and TRBJ1-1, with D tentatively TRBD1 (6 bases). This CDR3 is built from 15 residues. V lost 1 base and J 6 bases, leaving 15 bases between the germline ends. The germline V gene encodes CDR1 MNHEY and CDR2 SVGAGI. In DNA, the CDR3 is TGTGCCAGCAGTTACTTGGGGGGGCCTGGCGCTGAAGCTTTCTTT. Translating it yields CASSYLGGPGAEAFF.

By proportion, this clone is medium-sized (0.01 to 0.1%). The genes are TRBV5-1 and TRBJ1-1; 10 bases agree with TRBD1. The CDR3 sequence is 18 residues long. Losses at the gene ends were 0 bases for V and 0 bases for J; bases not matched to a gene: 8. CDR1 and CDR2 (germline): SGHRS, YFSETQ. The CDR3 nucleotides read TGCGCCAGCAGCTTGGGAGGGGGACAGGGGCTCATGAACACTGAAGCTTTCTTT. Translating gives CASSLGGGQGLMNTEAFF.

V usage is TRBV6-5 and J usage is TRBJ1-6; D ambiguous. This CDR3 has 13 amino acids. CDR1 is MNHEY, CDR2 SVGAGI, per germline. With 0 bases removed from V and 12 bases from J, the gap between germline ends came to 9 bases. CDR3 nucleotide sequence: TGTGCCAGCAGTTACTCTGCGAGGTTACCCCTCCACTTT. Translating it yields CASSYSARLPLHF.

The rearrangement uses TRBV4-1 and TRBJ2-6, with D hard to call. The CDR3 extends over 15 amino acids. V was shortened by 2 bases and J by 4 bases, with 9 bases between the two germline ends. The V gene's germline CDR1 is MGHRA and CDR2 YSYEKL. The CDR3 coding sequence is TGCGCCAGCAGCCAAACCTTCACAGGGGCCAACGTCCTGACTTTC. This gives the protein CASSQTFTGANVLTF.

This chain uses TRBV5-6 with TRBJ1-2; TRBD1 is a possible D gene (5 bases). Germline V lookup: CDR1 SGHDT, CDR2 YYEEEE. This CDR3 comprises 13 residues. V was trimmed by 2 bases and J by 4 bases, leaving 9 bases between them. The DNA for the CDR3 is TGTGCCAGCAGCTTCGGGGACCTCTATGGCTACACCTTC. Translating it yields CASSFGDLYGYTF.

V is TRBV6-6 and J is TRBJ2-2; D possibly corresponds to TRBD1 (5 bases). The length of the CDR3 is 16 residues. Trimming shortened V by 0 bases and J by 0 bases, and 8 bases separated the two germline ends. Looked up from germline, CDR1 is MNHNY and CDR2 is SVGAGI (reference sequence). The CDR3 region is CASSYSYRSNTGELFF. The CDR3 coding sequence is TGTGCCAGCAGTTACTCGTACAGGTCGAACACCGGGGAGCTGTTTTTT.

This chain uses TRBV19 with TRBJ1-1; D is uncertain. CDR3 length: 11 residues. Germline loops: CDR1 LNHDA, CDR2 SQIVND (reference sequence). The V end was cut by 7 bases, the J end by 9 bases, with 12 bases between. CDR3 in amino acids: CASNHHDQAFF. CDR3 nucleotide sequence: TGTGCCAGTAATCATCATGATCAAGCTTTCTTT.

The chain recombines TRBV5-5 with TRBJ2-7, with 7 bases aligning to TRBD2. Trimming removed 4 bases from V and 6 bases from J; junction bases left unmatched: 13. Germline values: CDR1 SGHKS, CDR2 YYEKEE (reference sequence). This CDR3 region has 15 residues. The CDR3 region has the DNA TGTGCCAGCAGCAAACCAGTGATAGCTAGCGGCGAGCAGTACTTC. Translated, it gives CASSKPVIASGEQYF.

This rearrangement joins TRBV6-6 to TRBJ1-1; unclear D gene. This CDR3 comprises 14 residues. Germline loops: CDR1 MNHNY, CDR2 SVGAGI (reference sequence). V gave up 2 bases and J gave up 8 bases, with 15 bases separating them. The chain's CDR3 is CASSYDSGGPEAFF. The CDR3 DNA reads as TGTGCCAGCAGTTACGATTCCGGCGGGCCCGAAGCTTTCTTT.

This clone has more than one count but fewer than ten. The chain uses TRBV25-1 and TRBJ1-2, with 7 positions matching TRBD1. The germline V gene has CDR1 MGHDK and CDR2 SYGVNS. CDR3 length: 13 residues. J lost 4 bases, V lost 6 bases, and 5 bases had no gene match. The CDR3: CASRRTGSYGYTF. For the CDR3, the DNA is TGTGCCAGCAGACGGACAGGTTCCTATGGCTACACCTTC.

V gene TRBV5-1 combines with J gene TRBJ2-1, with D perhaps TRBD2 (5 bases). Looked up from germline, CDR1 is SGHRS and CDR2 is YFSETQ. The V end lost 0 bases, the J end lost 8 bases, and 9 bases lay between the germline ends. CDR3 size: 13 residues. Here the CDR3 reads CASSLGLLDEQFF. CDR3 coding DNA: TGCGCCAGCAGCTTGGGACTATTAGATGAGCAGTTCTTC.

The chain is built from TRBV2 and TRBJ2-7; D is unclear. Germline V gives CDR1 SNHLY, CDR2 FYNNEI. The CDR3 runs 15 residues. V dropped 7 bases and J dropped 6 bases, with 22 bases sitting between them. CDR3 sequence: CASTRWQASSGEQYF. The CDR3, as DNA: TGTGCCAGCACCCGATGGCAGGCTAGTAGTGGCGAGCAGTACTTC.

This clone has more than one count but fewer than ten. The rearrangement links TRBV29-1 to TRBJ1-1, with 7 bases aligning to TRBD1. The germline gives CDR1 SQVTM, CDR2 ANQGSEA. The CDR3 contains 16 residues. V was pared by 4 bases and J by 0 bases, with 11 bases of the junction left unmatched. The CDR3 here is CSVGGTAGSVNTEAFF. DNA of the CDR3: TGCAGCGTTGGAGGGACAGCCGGGTCGGTGAACACTGAAGCTTTCTTT.

There are a few counts of this clone. This CDR3 is CASSGTGLYEQYF. CDR3 bases: TGTGCCAGCAGCGGGACAGGGCTCTACGAGCAGTACTTC. The V call is TRBV5-5, the J call TRBJ2-7, with TRBD1 matching over 9 bases. CDR1 is SGHKS, CDR2 YYEKEE, per germline (reference sequence). The ends lost 4 bases at V and 3 bases at J; junction bases unmatched: 2. The CDR3 is made up of 13 amino acids. Looking up the rest from reference TRBV5-5 and TRBJ2-7 gives the full variable domain: DAGVTQSPTHLIKTRGQQVTLRCSPISGHKSVSWYQQVLGQGPQFIFQYYEKEERGRGNFPDRFSARQFPNYSSELNVNALLLGDSALYLCASSGTGLYEQYFGPGTRLTVT.

V usage is TRBV4-2 and J usage is TRBJ2-1, with D perhaps matching TRBD1 or TRBD2 (5 bases each). CDR1 is LGHNA, CDR2 YNFKEQ, per germline. The V end lost 1 base, the J end lost 5 bases, and 9 bases lay between the germline ends. This CDR3 is built from 14 residues. The CDR3 DNA follows: TGTGCCAGCAGCCAAGGGGGGACCCACAATGAGCAGTTCTTC. Its translation is CASSQGGTHNEQFF.

The chain couples TRBV7-9 to TRBJ2-5; D not certain. Trimming removed 2 bases at V and 6 bases at J, with 10 bases between. This CDR3 is 13 amino acids long. CDR1 is SEHNR, CDR2 FQNEAQ, per germline (reference sequence). CDR3 DNA sequence: TGTGCCAGCAGCTTAAGCGTACAGAAGACCCAGTACTTC. Its protein product is CASSLSVQKTQYF.

The chain has TRBV27 and TRBJ2-3; 7 positions match TRBD1. This CDR3 has 16 residues. Germline V gene data show CDR1 as MNHEY and CDR2 as SMNVEV (reference sequence). V shed 5 bases, J shed 1 base, and the junction held 9 bases outside the gene matches. This CDR3 reads CASSPVQGLRTDTQYF. CDR3 nucleotides: TGTGCCAGCAGTCCGGTACAGGGGCTGCGCACAGATACGCAGTATTTT.

V and J are TRBV4-2 and TRBJ1-1, with D tentatively TRBD1 (5 bases). Germline values: CDR1 LGHNA, CDR2 YNFKEQ. V was cut by 0 bases and J by 2 bases, with 10 bases left in between. The CDR3 is 15 amino acids. The CDR3 protein is CASSQDDSQNTEAFF. The CDR3 coding sequence is TGTGCCAGCAGCCAAGATGACAGCCAAAACACTGAAGCTTTCTTT.

J is TRBJ1-3 and V is TRBV4-2; the D is unclear. Germline V CDR1 and CDR2: LGHNA, YNFKEQ. The ends were cut back, 0 bases at V and 2 bases at J, with 11 bases in the middle. The CDR3 runs 16 residues. This chain's CDR3 is CASSQEAQTTGNTIYF. CDR3 nucleotide sequence: TGTGCCAGCAGCCAAGAGGCACAGACAACTGGAAACACCATATATTTT.

CDR3 region: CASSIRDRFNYGYTF. For the CDR3, the DNA is TGTGCCAGCAGCATCCGGGACAGGTTTAACTATGGCTACACCTTC. The chain employs TRBV5-6 and TRBJ1-2, with 8 nucleotides matching TRBD1. Per the germline V gene, CDR1 is SGHDT and CDR2 is YYEEEE. The CDR3 extends over 15 amino acids. J lost 1 base, V lost 4 bases, and 6 bases had no gene match.

The chain links TRBV5-4 to TRBJ1-2; tentative D call: TRBD1 (5 bases). This CDR3 region has 16 residues. Germline V gene lookup returns CDR1 SGHNT and CDR2 YYREEE (reference sequence). The V end was cut by 5 bases, the J end by 5 bases, with 22 bases between. The CDR3 sequence is CASSSGGWWEGYGYTF. The CDR3 nucleotides read TGTGCCAGCAGTTCCGGGGGGTGGTGGGAAGGTTATGGCTACACCTTC. The full variable domain, its missing parts supplied by reference TRBV5-4 and TRBJ1-2, is ETGVTQSPTHLIKTRGQQVTLRCSSQSGHNTVSWYQQALGQGPQFIFQYYREEENGRGNFPPRFSGLQFPNYSSELNVNALELDDSALYLCASSSGGWWEGYGYTFGSGTRLTVV.